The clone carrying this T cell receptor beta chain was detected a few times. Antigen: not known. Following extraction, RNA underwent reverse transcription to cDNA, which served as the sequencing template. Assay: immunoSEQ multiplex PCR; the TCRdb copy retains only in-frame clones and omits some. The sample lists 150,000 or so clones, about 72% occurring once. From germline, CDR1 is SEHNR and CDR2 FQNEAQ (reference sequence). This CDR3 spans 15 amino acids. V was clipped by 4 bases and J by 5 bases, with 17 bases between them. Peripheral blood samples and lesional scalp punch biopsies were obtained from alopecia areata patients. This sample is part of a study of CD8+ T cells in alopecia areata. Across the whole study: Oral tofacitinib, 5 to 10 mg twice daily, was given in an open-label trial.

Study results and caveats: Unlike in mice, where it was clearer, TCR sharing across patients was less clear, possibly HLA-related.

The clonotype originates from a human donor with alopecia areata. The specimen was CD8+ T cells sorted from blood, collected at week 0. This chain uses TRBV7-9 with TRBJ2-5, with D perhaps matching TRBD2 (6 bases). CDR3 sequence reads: CASSSDWTTKETQYF. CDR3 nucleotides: TGTGCCAGCAGCTCAGACTGGACTACTAAGGAGACCCAGTACTTC. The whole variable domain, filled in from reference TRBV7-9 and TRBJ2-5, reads DTGVSQNPRHKITKRGQNVTFRCDPISEHNRLYWYRQTLGQGPEFLTYFQNEAQLEKSRLLSDRFSAERPKGSFSTLEIQRTEQGDSAMYLCASSSDWTTKETQYFGPGTRLLVL.